Following are 17 T cell receptor beta chains from one sample sequenced in a study of T cells in Graves' hyperthyroidism and ophthalmopathy. TCR beta CDR3 region amplification was performed from RNA transcripts. The TCR CDR3 first-round RT-PCR relied on the HTBI primer set. TCRdb ran MiXCR on the multiplex PCR reads and lists one entry per CDR3 protein. The sample records approximately 870,000 distinct CDR3 sequences, about 38% being singletons. The sample was blood. The receptors here all came from a man in his late teens or twenties with Graves' hyperthyroidism.

Remarks on this clonotype: This may stem from a read error, because a much larger clone lies one nucleotide away. No conserved phenylalanine or tryptophan ends this CDR3, so it is likely a read error. The chain links TRBV7-7 to TRBJ2-7, with 7 bases that match TRBD2. This CDR3 contains 15 residues. Germline-derived CDR1 and CDR2 are SSHAT and FNYEAQ (reference sequence). The CDR3 bases are TGTGCTAGCAGCCCTGGAGTCGGGGGGTCGTACGAGCAGTACCTC. Residues: CASSPGVGGSYEQYL.

In this sample, this clonotype turned up many times. J is TRBJ1-6 and V is TRBV19; possibly TRBD1 for D (6 bases). The germline V and J ends were trimmed by 5 bases and 10 bases, with 12 bases remaining between them. From germline, CDR1 is LNHDA and CDR2 SQIVND (reference sequence). The length of the CDR3 is 13 residues. CDR3 sequence (DNA): TGTGCCAGTAGTCCAGAGGGGGGGTCACCCCTCCACTTT. Translation gives CASSPEGGSPLHF.

This rearrangement joins TRBV12-3 or TRBV12-4 to TRBJ1-1, with 10 bases identical to TRBD1. The trim removed 5 bases at V and 8 bases at J, leaving 8 bases unmatched. The CDR3 consists of 14 residues. The CDR3 region is CASSHRDRGLEAFF. CDR3 sequence (DNA): TGTGCCAGCAGTCACCGGGACAGGGGTTTAGAAGCTTTCTTT.

This clonotype was detected ten times or more. The chain carries TRBV7-2 and TRBJ2-7; D is possibly TRBD1 (5 bases). The CDR3 is 15 amino acids. The germline V gene has CDR1 SGHTA and CDR2 FQGNSA. Trimming removed 0 bases from V and 3 bases from J, with 12 bases in between. The CDR3 coding sequence is TGTGCCAGCAGCTTAGCGCTAGGGGAAGGCTACGAGCAGTACTTC. Protein sequence: CASSLALGEGYEQYF.

This clonotype has only a few counts. This sequence joins TRBV7-2 and TRBJ1-1; possibly TRBD1 for D (5 bases). This CDR3 has 14 residues. CDR1 is SGHTA and CDR2 is FQGNSA in the germline V gene. Between the trimmed V and J ends, which lost 5 bases and 0 bases, there was a span of 10 bases. CDR3 sequence reads: CASSRVGVNTEAFF. In nucleotides, the CDR3 is TGTGCCAGCAGCCGCGTGGGGGTGAACACTGAAGCTTTCTTT.

This clonotype was detected many times. V usage is TRBV12-3 or TRBV12-4 and J usage is TRBJ1-2; weak D call: TRBD1 (5 bases). Trimming cost V 6 bases and J 4 bases, with 9 bases left between them. The CDR3 extends over 12 amino acids. The DNA for the CDR3 is TGTGCCAGCAGCCTTAGGGGCTATGGCTACACCTTC. Protein sequence: CASSLRGYGYTF.

At least ten counts were recorded for this clonotype. The chain is built from TRBV12-3 or TRBV12-4 and TRBJ1-5; TRBD1 is a possible D gene (5 bases). V was trimmed by 6 bases and J by 6 bases, leaving 9 bases between them. This CDR3 has 12 amino acids. This CDR3 is CASSLRGQPQHF. Here the CDR3 DNA reads TGTGCCAGCAGCTTAAGGGGTCAGCCCCAGCATTTT.

This clonotype was detected many times. The J gene is TRBJ2-6, the V gene TRBV15; D call uncertain. The germline gives CDR1 LNHNV, CDR2 YYDKDF (reference sequence). CDR3 length: 17 amino acids. The V gene lost 0 bases and the J gene lost 4 bases, with 13 bases spanning the gap. CDR3: CATSRDGPLGGANVLTF. The CDR3 region has the DNA TGTGCCACCAGCAGAGATGGGCCGTTAGGGGGGGCCAACGTCCTGACTTTC. Supplemented by reference TRBV15 and TRBJ2-6, the full variable domain reads DAMVIQNPRYQVTQFGKPVTLSCSQTLNHNVMYWYQQKSSQAPKLLFHYYDKDFNNEADTPDNFQSRRPNTSFCFLDIRSPGLGDTAMYLCATSRDGPLGGANVLTFGAGSRLTVL.

Points on this clonotype: This sequence may be a read error, since a much larger clone differs from it by one base. The chain joins TRBV9 to TRBJ1-2, with D hard to call. This CDR3 spans 14 amino acids. V dropped 8 bases and J dropped 7 bases, with 21 bases sitting between them. CDR1 and CDR2 from the germline V gene are SGDLS and YYNGEE. The CDR3, as DNA: TGTGCCAGTGGTACAGAGCCTTCTTTCTGTGGCTACACCTTC. Its protein product is CASGTEPSFCGYTF.

This clonotype appeared once. The genes are TRBV10-3 and TRBJ1-4; unclear D gene. CDR1 is ENHRY, CDR2 SYGVKD, per germline. Between the trimmed V and J ends, which lost 4 bases and 8 bases, there was a span of 5 bases. The CDR3 consists of 11 residues. In DNA, the CDR3 is TGTGCCATCAGTGTCGGGGAAAAACTGTTTTTT. As protein: CAISVGEKLFF.

Notes on this clonotype: This may arise from a read error, as a much more abundant clone is one base away. The V and J genes are TRBV20-1 and TRBJ1-2; TRBD1 matches at 7 bases. Looked up from germline, CDR1 is DFQATT and CDR2 is SNEGSKA (reference sequence). Trimming cost V 1 base and J 4 bases; bases outside gene matches: 3. The CDR3 sequence is 13 residues long. As DNA, the CDR3 is TGCAGTGCTAGAGGGGCAGGGGGCTATGGCTACACCTTC. Protein: CSARGAGGYGYTF.

This rearrangement joins TRBV20-1 to TRBJ2-5; TRBD1 matches at 7 bases. The CDR3 consists of 15 residues. Germline CDR1 DFQATT, CDR2 SNEGSKA (reference sequence). J gave up 0 bases and V 3 bases, and 7 bases lay outside the gene matches. The CDR3 is CSASPTGPNQETQYF. The CDR3 coding sequence is TGCAGTGCTAGCCCGACAGGGCCTAACCAAGAGACCCAGTACTTC.

This rearrangement joins TRBV19 to TRBJ1-4; D not resolved. V lost 3 bases, J lost 6 bases, and 11 bases lay in between. The length of the CDR3 is 14 residues. Germline V gene data show CDR1 as LNHDA and CDR2 as SQIVND (reference sequence). CDR3 protein: CASSIFGRDEKLFF. The CDR3 region has the DNA TGTGCCAGTAGTATCTTCGGGAGGGATGAAAAACTGTTTTTT.

V is TRBV13 and J is TRBJ1-1; D uncertain. The CDR3 is 14 amino acids. Germline CDR1 and CDR2: PRHDT and FYEKMQ (reference sequence). The V gene lost 0 bases and the J gene lost 4 bases, with 9 bases spanning the gap. CDR3 nucleotide sequence: TGTGCCAGCAGCTTAGGGCGCAGGACCACTGAAGCTTTCTTT. It specifies CASSLGRRTTEAFF. The full variable domain, completed using reference TRBV13 and TRBJ1-1, is AAGVIQSPRHLIKEKRETATLKCYPIPRHDTVYWYQQGPGQDPQFLISFYEKMQSDKGSIPDRFSAQQFSDYHSELNMSSLELGDSALYFCASSLGRRTTEAFFGQGTRLTVV.

This clonotype was detected only a few times. At one end the junction does not follow the germline gene, possibly because of a read error. The CDR3 here is CASSAQTLTGGQPQHF. For the CDR3, the DNA is TGTGCCAGCAGTGCTCAGACTTTGACAGGGGGTCAGCCCCAGCATTTT. This chain links TRBV10-3 with TRBJ1-5, with 9 positions matching TRBD1. Germline lookup yields CDR1 ENHRY and CDR2 SYGVKD. This CDR3 is 16 amino acids long.

The DNA for the CDR3 is TGTGCCGCCCGGGACAACTTTGGAGGTGGCTACACCTTC. It is translated as CAARDNFGGGYTF. The gene calls are TRBV24-1 and TRBJ1-2; tentatively, D is TRBD1 (6 bases). This CDR3 is built from 13 residues. Trimming took off 12 bases at V and 7 bases at J, with 20 bases between the two ends. Germline-derived CDR1 and CDR2 are KGHDR and SFDVKD.

This rearrangement joins TRBV7-9 to TRBJ2-5; no definite D call. V lost 6 bases to trimming and J lost 3 bases, with 8 bases between them. Germline V gene data show CDR1 as SEHNR and CDR2 as FQNEAQ (reference sequence). The CDR3 contains 12 residues. CDR3 region: CASRWTEETQYF. As DNA, the CDR3 is TGTGCCAGCAGATGGACGGAAGAGACCCAGTACTTC.